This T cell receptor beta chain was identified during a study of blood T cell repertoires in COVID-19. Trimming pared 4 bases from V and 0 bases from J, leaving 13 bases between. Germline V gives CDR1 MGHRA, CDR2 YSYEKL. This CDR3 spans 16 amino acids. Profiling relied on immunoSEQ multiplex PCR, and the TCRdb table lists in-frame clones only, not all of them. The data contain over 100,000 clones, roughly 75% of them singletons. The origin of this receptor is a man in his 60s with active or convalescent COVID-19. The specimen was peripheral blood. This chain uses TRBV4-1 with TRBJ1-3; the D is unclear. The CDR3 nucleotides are TGCGCCAGCAGCCCAGGACTTTTCAGCTCTGGAAACACCATATATTTT. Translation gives CASSPGLFSSGNTIYF.